This note documents a single T cell receptor (beta chain) sequence. The antigen remains undetermined. These data are taken from a study of shared clonotypes between healthy human individuals. The CDR3 is 16 amino acids. Trimming cost V 0 bases and J 7 bases; bases outside gene matches: 10. Germline assignment: CDR1 SGDLS and CDR2 YYNGEE. General observations from the study: Large sequencing depth failed to make sorted-subset sequencing complete, rarefaction showed.

CD45RO-negative CD8 cells positively selected for CCR7 made up the naive population, which excluded terminally differentiated effector memory CD45RA+ cells. Here immunoSEQ multiplex PCR was the method, and the copy in TCRdb shows in-frame clones only, minus some. The sample shows approximately 600,000 clones, 90% to 95% of them seen only once. Input material: naive CD8+ T cells sorted from blood. The V call is TRBV9, the J call TRBJ2-7; 10 bases map to TRBD2. The sequence was obtained from a woman aged 25 to 39 in good health. The CDR3 sequence: CASSVATLAGDGEQYF. The CDR3 DNA reads as TGTGCCAGCAGCGTAGCTACCCTAGCGGGAGATGGTGAGCAGTACTTC.